This T cell receptor (beta chain) was captured by sequencing in a study of blood T cell repertoires in COVID-19. The V gene end was trimmed by 6 bases and the J gene end by 5 bases; junction bases not matched to a gene: 2. This CDR3 contains 13 residues. The table came from immunoSEQ multiplex PCR; TCRdb's copy has only in-frame clones and leaves some out. The data hold around 56,000 clones, with more than 60% observed a single time. This receptor was obtained from a woman aged 70 to 79 with acute or convalescent COVID-19. What was sequenced was peripheral blood. The chain recombines TRBV12-3 or TRBV12-4 with TRBJ1-2; 11 bases fit TRBD1. CDR3 in amino acids: CASSGTGGYGYTF. CDR3 nucleotides: TGTGCCAGCAGCGGGACAGGGGGTTATGGCTACACCTTC.